What follows are 18 T cell receptor beta chains derived from one specimen sequenced in a study of blood T cells in healthy people across ages. The second PCR ran about 7 to 12 cycles with a sample-barcoded 5' primer and J-beta primers. One entry per CDR3 protein, called by TCRdb with MiXCR from the 5' RACE reads. Among 650,000 to 700,000 distinct CDR3 sequences listed, approximately 29% were seen once. The source material was blood. The receptor set was obtained from an elderly woman in good health.

This clonotype was found a few times. A much larger clone sits a single nucleotide away, making a read error possible. The V gene is TRBV7-2, the J gene TRBJ2-1; unclear D gene. TRBJ2-7 matches the DNA end more closely, so the J call is doubtful. From germline, CDR1 is SGHTA and CDR2 FQGNSA. The CDR3 runs 14 residues. CDR3 protein: CASSLDSSYNEQYF. As DNA, the CDR3 is TGTGCCAGCAGCTTAGATAGCTCCTACAATGAGCAGTACTTC.

This clonotype has at least ten counts. V is TRBV5-1 and J is TRBJ2-1; D uncertain. V was shortened by 6 bases and J by 0 bases, with 10 bases between the two germline ends. Germline CDR1 is SGHRS and CDR2 is YFSETQ. The CDR3 runs to 14 residues. As DNA, the CDR3 is TGCGCCAGCAAAACAGTCGACTCCTACAATGAGCAGTTCTTC. This gives the protein CASKTVDSYNEQFF.

This clonotype was seen only a few times. V usage is TRBV4-2 and J usage is TRBJ2-5; 13 nucleotides agree with TRBD2. CDR3 length equals 17 residues. Trimming cost V 0 bases and J 2 bases; bases outside gene matches: 3. In germline, CDR1 is LGHNA, CDR2 YNFKEQ. CDR3 in amino acids: CASSQDLTSGRQETQYF. Here the CDR3 DNA reads TGTGCCAGCAGCCAAGATTTGACTAGCGGGAGGCAAGAGACCCAGTACTTC.

Regarding this clonotype: A much larger clone is a single base away; this may be a read error. This chain uses TRBV28 with TRBJ2-2; TRBD2 matches 9 bases. The CDR3 is made up of 17 amino acids. Germline lookup yields CDR1 MDHEN and CDR2 SYDVKM. The CDR3 nucleotides are TGTCCCAGCAGGCCTCCCCCTCTAGCGGGGCAGACCGGGGAGCTGTTTTTT. Translation gives CPSRPPPLAGQTGELFF.

This clonotype was seen at least ten times. This rearrangement joins TRBV4-1 to TRBJ1-2; 7 nucleotides agree with TRBD1. Germline assignment: CDR1 MGHRA and CDR2 YSYEKL. The CDR3 has 15 amino acids. The ends lost 1 base at V and 4 bases at J; junction bases unmatched: 6. The CDR3 is CASSQGEGALYGYTF. CDR3 DNA sequence: TGCGCCAGCAGCCAAGGCGAGGGGGCCCTCTATGGCTACACCTTC.

V gene TRBV30 combines with J gene TRBJ2-7, with unresolved D. Trimming took off 0 bases at V and 5 bases at J, with 20 bases between the two ends. CDR3 length equals 16 residues. Germline CDR1 is GTSNPN and CDR2 is SVGIG (reference sequence). CDR3 protein: CAWSVQTGGLRNEQYF. CDR3 DNA: TGTGCCTGGAGTGTACAAACGGGTGGCCTTCGGAACGAGCAGTACTTC.

This clonotype was detected a few times. V and J are TRBV7-2 and TRBJ1-1, with 7 positions matching TRBD1. Losses at the gene ends were 2 bases for V and 7 bases for J; bases not matched to a gene: 7. Per the germline V gene, CDR1 is SGHTA and CDR2 is FQGNSA. The CDR3 has 14 amino acids. CDR3 bases: TGTGCCAGCAGCTTACTAGGGACAGTCAATGAAGCTTTCTTT. This sequence encodes CASSLLGTVNEAFF. Drawing the rest from reference TRBV7-2 and TRBJ1-1, the complete variable domain is GAGVSQSPSNKVTEKGKDVELRCDPISGHTALYWYRQSLGQGLEFLIYFQGNSAPDKSGLPSDRFSAERTGGSVSTLTIQRTQQEDSAVYLCASSLLGTVNEAFFGQGTRLTVV.

The gene calls are TRBV4-2 and TRBJ2-7; no clear D gene. Germline loops: CDR1 LGHNA, CDR2 YNFKEQ. The V end was cut by 3 bases, the J end by 6 bases, with 6 bases between. This CDR3 has 11 residues. CDR3 coding DNA: TGTGCCAGCAGCCAGGGGTCCGAGCAGTACTTC. It yields the protein CASSQGSEQYF.

This clonotype was counted at least ten times. The V and J genes are TRBV20-1 and TRBJ2-3, with 10 bases matching TRBD2. Germline V CDR1 and CDR2: DFQATT, SNEGSKA (reference sequence). This CDR3 is 18 amino acids long. Trimming at V came to 4 bases and at J to 1 base, leaving 14 bases not matched to a gene. CDR3 in amino acids: CSATIASGGPRGTDTQYF. CDR3 nucleotide sequence: TGCAGTGCTACGATAGCTAGCGGGGGCCCAAGGGGCACAGATACGCAGTATTTT.

V is TRBV7-2 and J is TRBJ2-1; 10 bases fit TRBD1. The ends lost 4 bases at V and 5 bases at J; junction bases unmatched: 8. Germline values: CDR1 SGHTA, CDR2 FQGNSA. CDR3 size: 16 residues. CDR3 nucleotide sequence: TGTGCCAGCAGCTCACCGGGACAGGGGAGTGACAATGAGCAGTTCTTC. Encoded protein: CASSSPGQGSDNEQFF.

This clonotype showed up just a few times. A much larger clonotype is one base distant, so this may be a read error. The V gene is TRBV20-1, the J gene TRBJ1-5, with a possible D match to TRBD1 (5 bases). The V and J ends lost 6 bases and 7 bases respectively, with 19 bases between them. Looked up from germline, CDR1 is DFQATT and CDR2 is SNEGSKA (reference sequence). The CDR3 has 14 residues. The DNA for the CDR3 is TGCAGTGCCCTTCGGACAAGGGGAGGACAGCCCCAGCATTTT. Translated: CSALRTRGGQPQHF.

Concerning this clonotype itself: Just one base apart from a much larger clone, this may be a read error. The chain carries TRBV12-3 or TRBV12-4 and TRBJ2-7, with TRBD1 matching 8 bases. The CDR3 spans 16 residues. V gave up 6 bases and J gave up 3 bases; unmatched junction bases: 13. The CDR3 protein is CASSIQMTGEGYEQYF. The CDR3 coding sequence is TGTGCCAGCAGCATCCAGATGACAGGGGAAGGCTACGAGCAGTACTTC.

The chain uses TRBV7-3 and TRBJ2-3, with no clear D. The CDR3 contains 13 residues. The V gene's germline CDR1 is SGHTA and CDR2 FQGTGA. The germline V and J ends were trimmed by 6 bases and 1 base, with 8 bases remaining between them. The CDR3 region is CASSVQGTDTQYF. The CDR3, as DNA: TGTGCCAGCAGTGTTCAGGGCACAGATACGCAGTATTTT.

The rearrangement links TRBV5-1 to TRBJ2-7; TRBD2 matches at 7 bases. This CDR3 is built from 17 residues. Looked up from germline, CDR1 is SGHRS and CDR2 is YFSETQ. V shed 0 bases and J 0 bases; nucleotides not matched to a gene: 9. The CDR3, as DNA: TGCGCCAGCAGCTTGGAGGCGGGGGACCTCTTCTCCTACGAGCAGTACTTC. Protein: CASSLEAGDLFSYEQYF.

Comment on this clonotype: A much larger clone sits a single nucleotide away, making a read error possible. The chain uses TRBV5-1 and TRBJ2-7; D remains unclear. V lost 4 bases and J lost 3, with 8 bases in between. Germline-derived CDR1 and CDR2 are SGHRS and YFSETQ. The CDR3 has 12 amino acids. The DNA for the CDR3 is TGCGCCAGCAGCCGGCACTTCTACGAGCAGTACTTC. Translating it yields CASSRHFYEQYF.

V usage is TRBV28 and J usage is TRBJ1-4; D unresolved. With 3 bases removed from V and 4 bases from J, the gap between germline ends came to 6 bases. Germline CDR1 is MDHEN and CDR2 is SYDVKM. The CDR3 loop spans 13 amino acids. Here the CDR3 reads CASSFLVNEKLFF. As DNA, the CDR3 is TGTGCCAGCAGTTTCTTAGTTAATGAAAAACTGTTTTTT.

This clonotype was detected a few times. This chain connects TRBV7-2 to TRBJ1-3; D not resolved. CDR1 SGHTA and CDR2 FQGNSA come from the germline V gene. The length of the CDR3 is 17 residues. Trimming removed 5 bases at V and 0 bases at J, with 17 bases between. The CDR3 DNA follows: TGTGCCAGCAGCGGACCCGGGCGACGGACCTCTGGAAACACCATATATTTT. It encodes CASSGPGRRTSGNTIYF.

In its sample, this clonotype was seen many times. The chain has TRBV4-1 and TRBJ2-1, with D unclear. Looked up from germline, CDR1 is MGHRA and CDR2 is YSYEKL. V was clipped by 0 bases and J by 0 bases, with 12 bases between them. CDR3 size: 17 residues. The DNA for the CDR3 is TGCGCCAGCAGCCAAGACGACCCTCGATCCTCCTACAATGAGCAGTTCTTC. It yields the protein CASSQDDPRSSYNEQFF.